This T cell receptor (beta chain) is drawn from a study of shared clonotypes between healthy human individuals. General study results and limits: Naive subsets generally had larger estimated richness than memory subsets.

A remark on this clone: As yet, its antigen is unknown.

The assay ran at deep level. Only in-frame clones appear in the TCRdb table, and some are missing; sequencing was by immunoSEQ multiplex PCR. Of about 2,200,000 clones detected, more than 85% appear once; the ten largest clones hold more than 1.5%. CD45RO-negative, CCR7-positively selected cells formed the naive CD8 fraction, excluding terminally differentiated effector memory CD45RA+ cells. This CDR3 comprises 15 residues. The V and J ends lost 4 bases and 4 bases, in that order; junction bases with no gene match: 8. Germline lookup yields CDR1 SGDLS and CDR2 YYNGEE. V gene TRBV9 combines with J gene TRBJ2-5, with 9 bases that match TRBD1. Specimen: naive CD8+ T cells from PBMCs. This TCR was sampled from a man aged 18 to 29 in good health. Some clones in this sample may be carry-over from other donors' samples. The CDR3 nucleotides read TGTGCCAGCAGCCCCCGACAGGGGGAGGTAGAGACCCAGTACTTC. Translated: CASSPRQGEVETQYF. Full variable domain (remainder filled in from reference TRBV9 and TRBJ2-5): DSGVTQTPKHLITATGQRVTLRCSPRSGDLSVYWYQQSLDQGLQFLIQYYNGEERAKGNILERFSAQQFPDLHSELNLSSLELGDSALYFCASSPRQGEVETQYFGPGTRLLVL.